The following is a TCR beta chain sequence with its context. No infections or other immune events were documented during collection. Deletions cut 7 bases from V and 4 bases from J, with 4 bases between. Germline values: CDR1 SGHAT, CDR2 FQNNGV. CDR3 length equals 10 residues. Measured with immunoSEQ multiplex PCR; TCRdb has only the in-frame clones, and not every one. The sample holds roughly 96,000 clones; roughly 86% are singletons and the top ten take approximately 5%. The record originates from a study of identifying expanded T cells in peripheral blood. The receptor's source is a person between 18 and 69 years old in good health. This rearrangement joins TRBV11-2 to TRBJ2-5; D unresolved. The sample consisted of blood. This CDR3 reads CASTGETQYF. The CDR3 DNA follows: TGTGCCAGCACTGGAGAGACCCAGTACTTC.